These 26 T cell receptor beta chains originate from one sample sequenced in a study of OX40 agonist ivuxolimab in advanced cancers. Profiling relied on immunoSEQ multiplex PCR, and the TCRdb table lists in-frame clones only, not all of them. This sample has roughly 51,000 clones, with roughly 88% found just once. The material was CD4+ or CD8+ T cells sorted from blood, obtained in a trial of the OX40 agonist ivuxolimab. The source is an adult with an advanced solid tumor such as melanoma, head and neck, liver or kidney cancer.

This rearrangement joins TRBV19 to TRBJ2-1; weak D call: TRBD1 (5 bases). V was cut by 9 bases and J by 0 bases, with 15 bases left in between. Germline values: CDR1 LNHDA, CDR2 SQIVND (reference sequence). This CDR3 is 15 amino acids long. DNA of the CDR3: TGTGCCAGCAGTCCAGGGATTAGCTCCTACAATGAGCAGTTCTTC. The encoded protein is CASSPGISSYNEQFF.

The CDR3 loop is CASSQSPNTEAFF. In nucleotides, the CDR3 is TGTGCCAGCAGCCAGTCTCCGAACACTGAAGCTTTCTTT. The J gene is TRBJ1-1, the V gene TRBV5-6; no firm D call. The CDR3 length is 13 residues. Germline values: CDR1 SGHDT, CDR2 YYEEEE. The V end lost 4 bases, the J end lost 1 base, and 8 bases lay between the germline ends.

The rearrangement joins TRBV30 to TRBJ2-1; the D call may be TRBD1 or TRBD2 (5 bases each). V lost 4 bases to trimming and J lost 9 bases, with 10 bases between them. Germline V lookup: CDR1 GTSNPN, CDR2 SVGIG (reference sequence). This CDR3 is 11 amino acids long. The CDR3 sequence: CAWTFGAEQFF. For the CDR3, the DNA is TGTGCCTGGACCTTCGGGGCTGAGCAGTTCTTC.

The V gene is TRBV18, the J gene TRBJ2-4; D ambiguous. This CDR3 is 13 amino acids long. Germline V gene sequence: CDR1 KGHSH, CDR2 LQKENI. V was cut by 1 base and J by 3 bases, with 4 bases left in between. The CDR3 DNA is TGTGCCAGCTCACCACTCTACAAAAACATTCAGTACTTC. It specifies CASSPLYKNIQYF.

The gene calls are TRBV14 and TRBJ2-7, with D perhaps matching TRBD2 (6 bases). V lost 4 bases to trimming and J lost 0 bases, with 19 bases between them. Germline CDR1 is SGHDN and CDR2 is FVKESK. This CDR3 contains 17 residues. The CDR3 sequence is CASSLTGGGILSYEQYF. Here the CDR3 DNA reads TGTGCCAGCAGCCTCACCGGTGGGGGGATCCTCTCCTACGAGCAGTACTTC.

The chain couples TRBV11-2 to TRBJ1-2; TRBD1 agrees at 11 bases. CDR1 and CDR2 from the germline V gene are SGHAT and FQNNGV. The CDR3 loop spans 14 amino acids. V lost 3 bases and J lost 8; bases outside the gene matches: 5. CDR3 DNA: TGTGCCAGCAGCTTTACGGGACAGGGGGGAGGCTACACCTTC. Its protein product is CASSFTGQGGGYTF.

The chain carries TRBV6-1 and TRBJ2-7, with a weak D call TRBD2 (6 bases). The CDR3 sequence is 14 residues long. CDR1 is MNHNS, CDR2 SASEGT, per germline. Trimming cost V 1 base and J 2 bases, with 9 bases left between them. The CDR3 DNA reads as TGTGCCAGCAGTGAAGGGGGGGTAACCTACGAGCAGTACGTC. Protein product: CASSEGGVTYEQYV.

The genes are TRBV7-9 and TRBJ1-1, with D unresolved. The germline gives CDR1 SEHNR, CDR2 FQNEAQ (reference sequence). The CDR3 has 11 residues. Trimming took off 10 bases at V and 8 bases at J, with 14 bases between the two ends. The CDR3 DNA reads as TGTGCCACCCGAGGACTGCCGGAAGCTTTCTTT. Translated: CATRGLPEAFF.

This clone has only a few counts. Other DNA variants within this sample encode the same CDR3. This sequence joins TRBV9 and TRBJ1-2; D unclear. This CDR3 is built from 12 residues. V was cut by 0 bases and J by 4 bases, with 4 bases left in between. The V gene's germline CDR1 is SGDLS and CDR2 YYNGEE. The DNA for the CDR3 is TGTGCCAGCAGCGTAGAAGGCTATGGCTACACCTTC. Protein: CASSVEGYGYTF.

The chain links TRBV18 to TRBJ2-5; 7 nucleotides align to TRBD1. The CDR3 has 15 amino acids. Germline CDR1 KGHSH, CDR2 LQKENI. V lost 1 base and J lost 5; bases outside the gene matches: 7. CDR3 protein: CASSPRDRVEETQYF. CDR3 in DNA: TGTGCCAGCTCACCACGTGACAGGGTCGAGGAGACCCAGTACTTC.

The V gene is TRBV2, the J gene TRBJ1-1; a possible D gene is TRBD1 (5 bases). The CDR3 runs 15 residues. CDR1 is SNHLY, CDR2 FYNNEI, per germline. The V end lost 2 bases, the J end lost 0 bases, and 10 bases lay between the germline ends. CDR3 sequence (DNA): TGTGCCAGCAGTGAACTGGGGGGGATGAACACTGAAGCTTTCTTT. Translating it yields CASSELGGMNTEAFF.

V gene TRBV2 combines with J gene TRBJ1-5, with 10 bases aligning to TRBD1. The V segment lost 8 bases and the J segment 1 base; nucleotides outside the gene matches: 11. Germline lookup yields CDR1 SNHLY and CDR2 FYNNEI. The CDR3 has 17 amino acids. Written as DNA, the CDR3 is TGTGCCAGCTGGGAAGGGACAGGGGCTTTGAGCAATCAGCCCCAGCATTTT. Translation gives CASWEGTGALSNQPQHF.

V is TRBV5-1 and J is TRBJ2-7, with D unclear. Per the germline V gene, CDR1 is SGHRS and CDR2 is YFSETQ. The CDR3 has 14 residues. Trimming removed 4 bases at V and 0 bases at J, with 11 bases between. CDR3 sequence (DNA): TGCGCCAGCAGCCCGGACGGGTCCTCCTACGAGCAGTACGTC. Translated, it gives CASSPDGSSYEQYV.

This chain connects TRBV18 to TRBJ2-7, with 10 bases lining up with TRBD1. Trimming at V came to 3 bases and at J to 3 bases, leaving 2 bases not matched to a gene. Germline CDR1 reads KGHSH; CDR2 reads LQKENI. This CDR3 is built from 14 residues. CDR3 protein: CASSPGTGVYEQYF. CDR3 in DNA: TGTGCCAGCTCACCCGGGACAGGGGTCTACGAGCAGTACTTC.

The sample holds one count of this clone. The V call is TRBV7-8, the J call TRBJ2-7; D is ambiguous. The V end lost 1 base, the J end lost 2 bases, and 12 bases lay between the germline ends. This CDR3 comprises 15 residues. Looked up from germline, CDR1 is SGHVS and CDR2 is FQNEAQ. The CDR3 spells CASSLGNGIPYEQYV. In DNA form, the CDR3 reads TGTGCCAGCAGCTTAGGTAACGGAATTCCCTACGAGCAGTACGTC.

The genes are TRBV9 and TRBJ2-2; D uncertain. The CDR3 is made up of 12 amino acids. Trimming removed 1 base at V and 6 bases at J, with 4 bases between. The germline CDR1 and CDR2 sequences are SGDLS and YYNGEE. The CDR3 coding sequence is TGTGCCAGCAGCGTAAGGTCCGGGGAGCTGTTTTTT. Translation gives CASSVRSGELFF.

This clone appeared a few times. This sequence joins TRBV19 and TRBJ1-1; D unresolved. The V end was cut by 7 bases, the J end by 4 bases, with 7 bases between. There are 11 residues in the CDR3. Germline loops: CDR1 LNHDA, CDR2 SQIVND (reference sequence). CDR3 sequence (DNA): TGTGCCAGTAAAGGTGGCACTGAAGCTTTCTTT. Protein: CASKGGTEAFF. The full variable domain, in which reference TRBV19 and TRBJ1-1 provide the parts outside the CDR3, is DGGITQSPKYLFRKEGQNVTLSCEQNLNHDAMYWYRQDPGQGLRLIYYSQIVNDFQKGDIAEGYSVSREKKESFPLTVTSAQKNPTAFYLCASKGGTEAFFGQGTRLTVV.

This clone was seen a single time. The rearrangement links TRBV15 to TRBJ1-1; 7 bases agree with TRBD1. CDR3 length: 13 residues. Germline CDR1 LNHNV, CDR2 YYDKDF (reference sequence). The V gene end was trimmed by 1 base and the J gene end by 8 bases; junction bases not matched to a gene: 4. CDR3 protein: CATSRGQGQEAFF. The CDR3 DNA is TGTGCCACCAGCAGAGGACAGGGTCAGGAAGCTTTCTTT.

The rearrangement uses TRBV19 and TRBJ2-7, with TRBD1 matching over 9 bases. The CDR3 spans 15 residues. V was pared by 4 bases and J by 3 bases, with 7 bases of the junction left unmatched. CDR1 and CDR2 (germline): LNHDA, SQIVND (reference sequence). CDR3 nucleotides: TGTGCCAGTAGTACGGATCCGGGACAGGGCTACGAGCAGTACTTC. It yields the protein CASSTDPGQGYEQYF.

The chain carries TRBV19 and TRBJ2-1; 10 bases fit TRBD2. Per the germline V gene, CDR1 is LNHDA and CDR2 is SQIVND (reference sequence). The junction had 11 bases not matched to a gene; V was cut back by 3 bases and J by 3 bases. The CDR3 sequence is 18 residues long. The CDR3 DNA is TGTGCCAGTAGTATGGCTCTAGCGGGAGTGGAGATCTACAATGAGCAGTTCTTC. Its protein is CASSMALAGVEIYNEQFF.

This chain uses TRBV30 with TRBJ1-1; D unclear. The CDR3 is 14 residues long. The V end was cut by 2 bases, the J end by 1 base, with 11 bases between. The germline V gene encodes CDR1 GTSNPN and CDR2 SVGIG (reference sequence). DNA of the CDR3: TGTGCCTGGAGTTTGGGAGGTTGGAACACTGAAGCTTTCTTT. It specifies CAWSLGGWNTEAFF.

In its sample, this clone was seen once. The CDR3 loop is CASSFFMVTNYGYTF. CDR3 DNA: TGTGCCAGCAGCTTTTTTATGGTTACTAACTATGGCTACACCTTC. The chain carries TRBV5-4 and TRBJ1-2, with no clear D. This CDR3 has 15 residues. Germline V gene sequence: CDR1 SGHNT, CDR2 YYREEE (reference sequence). V shed 2 bases and J shed 0 bases, with 11 bases lying between them.

V is TRBV28 and J is TRBJ2-1; D might be TRBD1 (6 bases). The CDR3 contains 17 residues. Per the germline V gene, CDR1 is MDHEN and CDR2 is SYDVKM. Between the trimmed V and J ends, which lost 6 bases and 0 bases, there was a span of 18 bases. The CDR3 here is CASSRRDILYSYNEQFF. The CDR3, as DNA: TGTGCCAGCAGCAGAAGGGACATTTTATACTCCTACAATGAGCAGTTCTTC.

This chain connects TRBV6-6 to TRBJ2-3, with D possibly being TRBD2 (6 bases). Germline V gene lookup returns CDR1 MNHNY and CDR2 SVGAGI (reference sequence). Trimming stripped 4 bases from V and 2 bases from J, with 16 bases between. This CDR3 has 16 amino acids. This CDR3 is CASSLEGLYTTDTQYF. The CDR3 DNA reads as TGTGCCAGCAGTTTGGAGGGACTCTATACCACAGATACGCAGTATTTT.

V gene TRBV6-5 combines with J gene TRBJ2-3; D is possibly TRBD2 (6 bases). The CDR3 totals 16 residues. Germline loops: CDR1 MNHEY, CDR2 SVGAGI. Trimming stripped 0 bases from V and 2 bases from J, with 12 bases between. CDR3 nucleotides: TGTGCCAGCAGTTACTCGGGGACTGCCTCCACAGATACGCAGTATTTT. Residues: CASSYSGTASTDTQYF.

V gene TRBV6-1 combines with J gene TRBJ2-7; D remains unclear. CDR3 length: 15 residues. Germline V gives CDR1 MNHNS, CDR2 SASEGT. Trimming shortened V by 2 bases and J by 4 bases, and 15 bases separated the two germline ends. CDR3 sequence reads: CASSELYSRLYEQYV. Written as DNA, the CDR3 is TGTGCCAGCAGTGAACTCTACAGCCGCCTTTACGAGCAGTACGTC.